What follows are 30 T cell receptor beta chains derived from one specimen sequenced in a study of blood T cell repertoires in COVID-19 (TCRdb year 2020). The library was produced with the immunoSEQ multiplex PCR assay. Sourced from immuneACCESS, this table was stored by TCRdb with only in-frame sequences that have V and J called. A share of the clones is absent; for the studies checked, an unresolved V gene accounts for under half, and the remainder has no known explanation. The sample includes more than 120,000 clones, with roughly 84% observed a single time. The ten largest clones take up approximately 2.5% of the sample. Input material: peripheral blood. These TCRs come from a human donor with acute or convalescent COVID-19. The donor label of this sample is uncertain.

The J gene is TRBJ1-2, the V gene TRBV7-3; D perhaps matches TRBD1 (5 bases). V lost 5 bases to trimming and J lost 8 bases, with 15 bases between them. CDR1 is SGHTA, CDR2 FQGTGA, per germline. This CDR3 has 13 amino acids. DNA of the CDR3: TGTGCCAGCAGCCCGGGGGGAGGCGGAGGCTACACCTTC. Its protein product is CASSPGGGGGYTF.

The V gene is TRBV7-2, the J gene TRBJ2-5; D unclear. Germline CDR1 is SGHTA and CDR2 is FQGNSA. V was trimmed by 4 bases and J by 5 bases, leaving 8 bases between them. The CDR3 covers 12 residues. The CDR3 DNA reads TGTGCCAGCAGCTCTAGGATGGAGACCCAGTACTTC. This encodes CASSSRMETQYF.

V and J are TRBV3-1 (or the pseudogene TRBV3-2) and TRBJ2-2, with 13 bases lining up with TRBD2. V dropped 4 bases and J dropped 4; count of bases not matched to a gene: 9. CDR3 length equals 18 residues. The germline gives CDR1 LGHDT, CDR2 YNNKEL (reference sequence). CDR3 residues: CASSRELAGGPGTGELFF. The CDR3 coding sequence is TGTGCCAGCAGCCGGGAACTAGCGGGAGGGCCGGGCACCGGGGAGCTGTTTTTT.

This chain uses TRBV7-5 with TRBJ2-5; the table's D call, TRBD1, was not checked against the DNA. TRBV7-5 is listed as a pseudogene. The CDR3 length is 14 residues. The CDR3 nucleotides read TGTGCCAGAAGCTTAGGACAGGGAAGGGAGACCCAGTACTTC. The encoded protein is CARSLGQGRETQYF.

This clone is a singleton in its sample. This chain joins TRBV30 and TRBJ2-2; 7 positions agree with TRBD1. Germline CDR1 and CDR2: GTSNPN and SVGIG (reference sequence). The CDR3 has 15 residues. Trimming at V came to 3 bases and at J to 5 bases, leaving 9 bases not matched to a gene. The CDR3 reads CAWRELDRETGELFF. The CDR3 region has the DNA TGTGCCTGGAGGGAACTAGACAGGGAAACCGGGGAGCTGTTTTTT.

The rearrangement joins TRBV2 to TRBJ1-5; TRBD1 matches at 7 bases. Germline V gene lookup returns CDR1 SNHLY and CDR2 FYNNEI. This CDR3 region has 13 residues. With V trimmed by 4 bases and J by 7 bases, 4 bases remained unmatched. CDR3 region: CASSGGRGQPQHF. The CDR3 nucleotides read TGTGCCAGCAGTGGTGGCAGGGGGCAGCCCCAGCATTTT.

V is TRBV12-3 or TRBV12-4 and J is TRBJ1-2, with 8 bases identical to TRBD1. The CDR3 has 12 amino acids. Losses at the gene ends were 6 bases for V and 8 bases for J; bases not matched to a gene: 5. CDR3 sequence (DNA): TGTGCCAGCAGGCGACAGGGGCAGGGCTACACCTTC. Protein sequence: CASRRQGQGYTF.

The J gene is TRBJ1-1, the V gene TRBV30; TRBD1 is a possible D gene (5 bases). Trimming took off 3 bases at V and 0 bases at J, with 11 bases between the two ends. The CDR3 has 14 amino acids. Germline V lookup: CDR1 GTSNPN, CDR2 SVGIG (reference sequence). The CDR3 region is CAWSNNRMNTEAFF. The CDR3 DNA follows: TGTGCCTGGAGCAACAACAGGATGAACACTGAAGCTTTCTTT.

This chain joins TRBV29-1 and TRBJ1-3; D not certain. The V and J ends lost 0 bases and 1 base respectively, with 7 bases between them. The CDR3 contains 14 residues. Germline CDR1 reads SQVTM; CDR2 reads ANQGSEA. DNA of the CDR3: TGCAGCGTTGAAGATCCCCCTTCTGGAAACACCATATATTTT. Amino acid sequence: CSVEDPPSGNTIYF.

This clone was seen once. The V call is TRBV6-5, the J call TRBJ1-5, with D possibly TRBD1 on 5 matching bases. V lost 5 bases and J lost 2, with 10 bases in between. CDR1 and CDR2 (germline): MNHEY, SVGAGI. This CDR3 is 14 amino acids long. The CDR3 protein is CASSPDNGNQPQHF. CDR3 bases: TGTGCCAGCAGTCCGGACAATGGCAATCAGCCCCAGCATTTT.

The rearrangement joins TRBV5-1 to TRBJ1-1, with D maybe TRBD1 (6 bases). The CDR3 totals 15 residues. Trimming left V 0 bases short and J 4 bases short, with 13 bases between. CDR1 is SGHRS and CDR2 is YFSETQ in the germline V gene. The CDR3 loop is CASSLGGTGFTEAFF. The CDR3 DNA follows: TGCGCCAGCAGCTTGGGGGGAACAGGGTTCACTGAAGCTTTCTTT.

The chain links TRBV6-6 to TRBJ2-1, with a weak D call TRBD2 (6 bases). The CDR3 is 14 residues long. Germline V gene lookup returns CDR1 MNHNY and CDR2 SVGAGI (reference sequence). With 6 bases removed from V and 6 bases from J, the gap between germline ends came to 15 bases. The CDR3 region has the DNA TGTGCCAGCAGCCCCTGGACCGGGGGCAATGAGCAGTTCTTC. Protein sequence: CASSPWTGGNEQFF.

J is TRBJ2-7 and V is TRBV20-1; 12 positions match TRBD2. The V gene end was trimmed by 3 bases and the J gene end by 2 bases; junction bases not matched to a gene: 14. This CDR3 is built from 18 residues. Germline V gives CDR1 DFQATT, CDR2 SNEGSKA (reference sequence). CDR3 loop: CSASSSPARTSGAYEQYV. The CDR3 DNA reads as TGCAGTGCTAGTAGTAGCCCCGCGAGGACTAGCGGGGCCTACGAGCAGTACGTC.

The chain uses TRBV27 and TRBJ1-5; TRBD1 matches 8 bases. The CDR3 has 14 amino acids. The ends lost 5 bases at V and 7 bases at J; junction bases unmatched: 7. Germline CDR1 reads MNHEY; CDR2 reads SMNVEV (reference sequence). The CDR3 DNA reads TGTGCCAGCAGTACTATGACAGGGGCCCAGCCCCAGCATTTT. Translation gives CASSTMTGAQPQHF.

The chain couples TRBV21-1 to TRBJ1-1; the table gives TRBD1 as D, unverified against the DNA. TRBV21-1 is a known pseudogene. CDR3 length: 18 residues. The CDR3 loop is CASSKGPGHRGLNTEAFF. The CDR3 DNA reads as TGTGCCAGCAGTAAGGGACCGGGACACCGAGGACTGAACACTGAAGCTTTCTTT.

The gene calls are TRBV10-3 and TRBJ2-5, with 15 bases lining up with TRBD2. CDR1 is ENHRY, CDR2 SYGVKD, per germline. CDR3 length: 16 amino acids. With V trimmed by 5 bases and J by 4 bases, 5 bases remained unmatched. CDR3 residues: CAISRTSGGAGETQYF. For the CDR3, the DNA is TGTGCCATCAGTCGGACTAGCGGGGGGGCAGGAGAGACCCAGTACTTC.

This chain joins TRBV18 and TRBJ1-4; the match to TRBD1 covers 8 bases. CDR1 is KGHSH and CDR2 is LQKENI in the germline V gene. The CDR3 is 15 residues long. With V trimmed by 3 bases and J by 8 bases, 8 bases remained unmatched. CDR3 amino acids: CASSPDRVAIEKLFF. The CDR3 DNA sequence: TGTGCCAGCTCACCGGACAGGGTAGCGATCGAAAAACTGTTTTTT.

The V call is TRBV5-4, the J call TRBJ2-7; 9 bases align to TRBD1. With 0 bases clipped from V and 4 bases from J, the junction kept 2 bases outside the gene matches. CDR1 SGHNT and CDR2 YYREEE come from the germline V gene (reference sequence). CDR3 length equals 14 residues. CDR3 in amino acids: CASSLDRGPYEQYF. The CDR3 nucleotides are TGTGCCAGCAGCTTGGACAGGGGGCCGTACGAGCAGTACTTC.

J is TRBJ1-4 and V is TRBV6-5; TRBD1 matches 8 bases. The V and J ends lost 1 base and 7 bases, in that order; junction bases with no gene match: 8. The CDR3 runs 16 residues. From germline, CDR1 is MNHEY and CDR2 SVGAGI. CDR3 sequence: CASSYLARTGPEKLFF. In nucleotides, the CDR3 is TGTGCCAGCAGTTACTTAGCCCGGACAGGGCCTGAAAAACTGTTTTTT.

This clone was picked up one time. The chain employs TRBV5-1 and TRBJ2-3; tentatively, D is TRBD1 (6 bases). Germline loops: CDR1 SGHRS, CDR2 YFSETQ. The germline V and J ends were trimmed by 2 bases and 4 bases, with 14 bases remaining between them. The CDR3 sequence is 15 residues long. The CDR3 sequence: CASSFAGVSADTQYF. CDR3 coding DNA: TGCGCCAGCAGCTTTGCAGGGGTTTCGGCAGATACGCAGTATTTT.

J is TRBJ1-4 and V is TRBV27, with 8 positions matching TRBD1. The trim removed 6 bases at V and 5 bases at J, leaving 2 bases unmatched. CDR3 length: 13 amino acids. Looked up from germline, CDR1 is MNHEY and CDR2 is SMNVEV (reference sequence). The CDR3 DNA is TGTGCCAGCAGCAGGGGGCGGAATGAAAAACTGTTTTTT. It encodes CASSRGRNEKLFF. Full variable domain (remainder filled in from reference TRBV27 and TRBJ1-4): EAQVTQNPRYLITVTGKKLTVTCSQNMNHEYMSWYRQDPGLGLRQIYYSMNVEVTDKGDVPEGYKVSRKEKRNFPLILESPSPNQTSLYFCASSRGRNEKLFFGSGTQLSVL.

The chain combines TRBV29-1 with TRBJ1-2, with unresolved D. CDR1 and CDR2 from the germline V gene are SQVTM and ANQGSEA. The CDR3 extends over 14 amino acids. V was clipped by 6 bases and J by 2 bases, with 16 bases between them. In DNA form, the CDR3 reads TGCAGCGTGGGTAGTGAGGTGGCAAACTATGGCTACACCTTC. This codes for CSVGSEVANYGYTF.

The rearrangement uses TRBV30 and TRBJ2-1, with TRBD2 matching 14 bases. The CDR3 runs to 14 residues. Germline V gene sequence: CDR1 GTSNPN, CDR2 SVGIG (reference sequence). V lost 5 bases, J lost 8 bases, and 5 bases stayed unmatched. CDR3 sequence reads: CAWEKGLAGDEQFF. As DNA, the CDR3 is TGTGCCTGGGAGAAGGGACTAGCGGGAGATGAGCAGTTCTTC.

V gene TRBV28 combines with J gene TRBJ1-5; no reliable D call. The V gene lost 4 bases and the J gene lost 6 bases, with 10 bases spanning the gap. In germline, CDR1 is MDHEN, CDR2 SYDVKM. The CDR3 spans 13 residues. CDR3 loop: CASSSPAGQPQHF. CDR3 DNA sequence: TGTGCCAGCAGTTCGCCCGCGGGTCAGCCCCAGCATTTT.

The chain is built from TRBV30 and TRBJ2-1; tentative D call: TRBD2 (6 bases). Per germline, CDR1 GTSNPN and CDR2 SVGIG (reference sequence). The CDR3 totals 15 residues. V was shortened by 1 base and J by 6 bases, with 16 bases between the two germline ends. The CDR3 DNA follows: TGTGCCTGGAGTGGGGGAGCTAGCGCCCCCAATGAGCAGTTCTTC. Amino acids: CAWSGGASAPNEQFF.

This clone was observed a few times. The chain recombines TRBV4-3 with TRBJ2-3; TRBD2 is a possible D gene (5 bases). Per the germline V gene, CDR1 is LGHNA and CDR2 is YSLEER. This CDR3 is built from 14 residues. V was cut by 6 bases and J by 1 base, with 11 bases left in between. CDR3 DNA: TGCGCCAGCAGTTTTAGCGAGGGCACAGATACGCAGTATTTT. Encoded protein: CASSFSEGTDTQYF.

This clone was seen only a few times. The chain links TRBV3-1 (or the pseudogene TRBV3-2) to TRBJ1-2, with no clear D. This CDR3 has 14 residues. The germline V gene has CDR1 LGHDT and CDR2 YNNKEL (reference sequence). V was cut by 1 base and J by 3 bases, with 9 bases left in between. The CDR3 DNA sequence: TGTGCCAGCAGCCAAGGGTCAGGATACTATGGCTACACCTTC. Translation gives CASSQGSGYYGYTF.

V and J are TRBV10-1 and TRBJ1-6; 9 nucleotides align to TRBD1. This CDR3 region has 16 residues. CDR1 and CDR2 (germline): WNHNN, SYGVQD (reference sequence). J was trimmed by 10 bases and V by 2 bases; bases with no gene match: 9. CDR3 in amino acids: CASSEGTGIQGSPLHF. CDR3 nucleotide sequence: TGCGCCAGCAGTGAGGGGACAGGGATCCAGGGATCACCCCTCCACTTT.

The chain uses TRBV10-2 and TRBJ2-3, with a tentative D call TRBD2 (7 bases). V was trimmed by 4 bases and J by 1 base, leaving 15 bases between them. The CDR3 covers 16 residues. Germline V lookup: CDR1 WSHSY, CDR2 SAAADI. The chain's CDR3 is CASSAWGGGGTDTQYF. The CDR3 bases are TGCGCCAGCAGTGCATGGGGGGGCGGGGGCACAGATACGCAGTATTTT.

CDR3 amino acids: CASRIDRGNYGYTF. The CDR3 DNA reads as TGTGCCAGCAGAATCGACAGGGGCAACTATGGCTACACCTTC. The genes are TRBV28 and TRBJ1-2; 8 nucleotides match TRBD1. Looked up from germline, CDR1 is MDHEN and CDR2 is SYDVKM. This CDR3 has 14 residues. The junction had 5 bases not matched to a gene; V was cut back by 6 bases and J by 2 bases.